This TCR beta chain was found in a study of blood T cell repertoires in COVID-19 (TCRdb year 2020). About the investigation overall: Collaborator samples came from the United States, Italy and Spain and covered acute and convalescent phases of COVID-19. The material from the prospective study consisted of cDNA or gDNA derived from T cells, B-cell-depleted T cells, or PBMCs. Deeply sampled blood TCRbeta repertoires from subjects exposed to, actively infected with, or recovered from COVID-19 were included in the dataset. The repertoires were released in a freely available public database intended as a resource for research on the immune response to SARS-CoV-2. The samples were drawn from two sources: the first 160 participants of the ongoing ImmuneRACE study, and 1,000 to 1,500 subjects contributed by 6 global collaborators. Sample metadata almost always included a de-identified subject ID, COVID-19 status, age in years and sex. Where available, HLA class I and class II types were obtained from metadata supplied by the sample provider rather than from assay-based typing.

Study-wide findings and limitations: The amount of clinical and demographic metadata varied by source and participant and was provided uncurated.

On this clone: No antigen is known for it. Base quality data are lacking; no much larger clone is found one base away.

V was cut back by 7 bases and J by 7 bases, leaving a gap of 17 bases between them. There are 13 amino acids in the CDR3, from cysteine to phenylalanine inclusive. Only the CDR3 region is kept as DNA, spanning 39 bases read in frame from base 1. Per the germline V gene, SQVTM is the CDR1 and ANQGSEA is the CDR2. Each collaborating institution followed its own protocols to collect whole blood in K2EDTA tubes. For TCRbeta analysis, collaborators shipped samples in one of three forms: frozen whole blood, isolated PBMCs, or DNA extracted from either of those sample types. The immunoSEQ Assay, a bias-controlled multiplex PCR, was used to amplify TCRbeta CDR3 regions from genomic DNA. The paper's processing steps were these. The number of nucleated cells in each sample was estimated from the amplification of reference gene primers within the assay. Sequence reads were collapsed and filtered to measure the absolute abundance of every unique TCRbeta CDR3 rearrangement. For each sample, productive Simpson clonality was calculated as the square root of Simpson's diversity index over productive rearrangements. The source is immuneACCESS, and TCRdb retained only in-frame sequences with V and J called. Part of the clones is not carried over; for the studies checked, unresolved V genes explain less than half of this, and the remainder is unexplained. From that table come the V and J calls and clone size; the DNA was used to work out D and trimming. In all, the sample holds about 270,000 clones, and 85% of those were seen once. The ten biggest clones cover less than 15% of the sample.

This receptor was identified in a human donor in a cohort sampled during active COVID-19. The chain is assembled from TRBV29-1 and TRBJ1-5, with the D gene not confidently named. The specimen was peripheral blood. The CDR3 is CSAEEGPGQPQHF. The nucleotide sequence reads TGCAGCGCAGAGGAGGGCCCTGGGCAGCCCCAGCATTTT.